Described below is a single T cell receptor beta chain sequence and its context. This sample is drawn from a study of blood T cell repertoires in COVID-19. Background on the study: The United States, Italy and Spain supplied acute and convalescent COVID-19 samples. In each case, the material was cDNA or gDNA derived from T cells, B-cell-depleted T cells, or PBMCs.

In the original analysis: Nucleated cell number was recorded as an estimate derived from reference gene primer amplification. The data were produced by immunoSEQ multiplex PCR, yet TCRdb's version contains in-frame clones alone and is incomplete. V and J calls plus clone size are reproduced from that table; the DNA served to infer D and trimming. The table records some 200,000 clones, 80% to 90% of them present only once. The V and J ends lost 7 bases and 4 bases respectively, with 13 bases between them. The germline gives CDR1 MNHEY, CDR2 SVGAGI. This CDR3 is built from 13 residues. This receptor was identified in a woman aged 40-49 years who had recovered from COVID-19. The chain joins TRBV6-5 to TRBJ1-2; D unclear. The sequencing sample was made of peripheral blood. CDR3: CASTMTPSYGYTF. The DNA for the CDR3 is TGTGCCAGCACTATGACTCCCTCCTATGGCTACACCTTC.